The next 26 T cell receptor beta chains were all read from a single sample in a study of vaccination and CD4 T cells after COVID-19. These receptors are not linked to any known antigen. Time point described: late sampling 161 to 241 days after vaccination in a few convalescent patients. As to treatment: roughly ten-day PBMC culture with coronavirus spike peptide pools or control peptides (ViraFEST assay). Sequence data for DNA of cultured CD4+ T cells were generated by the Oncomine TCR Beta short-read assay. TCRdb re-called the PCR reads with MiXCR, one entry per CDR3 protein. The profile covers roughly 24,000 distinct CDR3 sequences, with about 35% appearing a single time and about 8.6% taken by the ten largest. Sample: CD4+ T cells from blood, cultured in vitro, taken about 7 months after SARS-CoV-2 vaccination. The receptors originated from a human donor who had recovered from COVID-19.

The chain uses TRBV20-1 and TRBJ2-7, with a tentative D call TRBD2 (6 bases). The assigned J gene may be wrong: the sequence end matches TRBJ2-1 better. This CDR3 is 14 amino acids long. Germline assignment: CDR1 DFQATT and CDR2 SNEGSKA (reference sequence). The DNA of the CDR3 is TGCAGTGCTCCCGCGGGAAAGCGATCCGATGAGCAGTTCTTC. This codes for CSAPAGKRSDEQFF.

This clonotype was counted a single time. The rearrangement uses TRBV7-2 and TRBJ2-1; 10 positions agree with TRBD2. The J segment lost 5 bases and the V segment lost 5 bases, leaving 6 bases of the junction unmatched. The CDR3 is 15 amino acids. Germline loops: CDR1 SGHTA, CDR2 FQGNSA. Here the CDR3 DNA reads TGTGCCAGCAGCCTCGCTAGCGGGAGCCACAATGAGCAGTTCTTC. It codes for CASSLASGSHNEQFF.

The V call is TRBV20-1, the J call TRBJ2-1; 12 nucleotides agree with TRBD2. V dropped 5 bases and J dropped 8; count of bases not matched to a gene: 10. CDR1 is DFQATT and CDR2 is SNEGSKA in the germline V gene (reference sequence). The CDR3 totals 15 residues. The CDR3 nucleotides are TGCAGTGCTCTACAGACTAGCGGGAGCCCCCATGAGCAGTTCTTC. This sequence encodes CSALQTSGSPHEQFF.

This clonotype turned up a few times. The chain links TRBV15 to TRBJ2-1; weak D call: TRBD1 (6 bases). CDR3 length: 15 residues. Germline CDR1 is LNHNV and CDR2 is YYDKDF (reference sequence). Trimming took off 1 base at V and 14 bases at J, with 21 bases between the two ends. The CDR3 loop reads CATSRGTANTASEFF. The CDR3 nucleotides are TGTGCCACCAGCAGAGGGACAGCGAACACTGCCAGTGAGTTCTTC. Full variable domain (missing parts from reference TRBV15 and TRBJ2-1): DAMVIQNPRYQVTQFGKPVTLSCSQTLNHNVMYWYQQKSSQAPKLLFHYYDKDFNNEADTPDNFQSRRPNTSFCFLDIRSPGLGDTAMYLCATSRGTANTASEFFGPGTRLTVL.

V and J are TRBV7-2 and TRBJ1-5; no reliable D call. The length of the CDR3 is 15 residues. V shed 1 base and J shed 0 bases, with 7 bases lying between them. The germline CDR1 and CDR2 sequences are SGHTA and FQGNSA. CDR3 sequence reads: CASSLVGNSNQPQHF. Written as DNA, the CDR3 is TGTGCCAGCAGCTTAGTCGGTAATAGCAATCAGCCCCAGCATTTT.

The chain combines TRBV7-9 with TRBJ2-1; D is ambiguous. The CDR3 is 12 amino acids. Germline CDR1 and CDR2: SEHNR and FQNEAQ (reference sequence). V dropped 1 base and J dropped 7 bases, with 5 bases sitting between them. Here the CDR3 reads CASSLVGNEQFF. CDR3 bases: TGTGCCAGCAGCTTAGTTGGGAATGAGCAGTTCTTC. The variable domain in full, completed from reference TRBV7-9 and TRBJ2-1, reads DTGVSQNPRHKITKRGQNVTFRCDPISEHNRLYWYRQTLGQGPEFLTYFQNEAQLEKSRLLSDRFSAERPKGSFSTLEIQRTEQGDSAMYLCASSLVGNEQFFGPGTRLTVL.

The J gene is TRBJ1-5, the V gene TRBV28; maybe TRBD1 (5 bases). V lost 5 bases to trimming and J lost 0 bases, with 14 bases between them. The CDR3 contains 16 residues. Germline CDR1 reads MDHEN; CDR2 reads SYDVKM. The CDR3, as DNA: TGTGCCAGCAGTGTCAGGGATTGGTATAGCAATCAGCCCCAGCATTTT. Protein: CASSVRDWYSNQPQHF.

The V gene is TRBV28, the J gene TRBJ2-7; 8 nucleotides agree with TRBD2. Germline CDR1 MDHEN, CDR2 SYDVKM. This CDR3 spans 17 amino acids. V lost 3 bases, J lost 0 bases, and 10 bases stayed unmatched. The CDR3 sequence: CASSFILAGGHSYEQYF. In nucleotides, the CDR3 is TGTGCCAGCAGTTTCATATTGGCGGGAGGACACTCCTACGAGCAGTACTTC.

The chain recombines TRBV28 with TRBJ2-3; 9 bases are a match to TRBD1. V was clipped by 4 bases and J by 3 bases; unmatched bases: 11. The length of the CDR3 is 17 residues. Germline-derived CDR1 and CDR2 are MDHEN and SYDVKM. CDR3 residues: CASSSLTGTGSTDTQYF. CDR3 in DNA: TGTGCCAGCAGTTCCCTTACCGGGACAGGGTCAACAGATACGCAGTATTTT.

The chain carries TRBV11-3 and TRBJ2-7, with D tentatively TRBD1 or TRBD2 (5 bases each). Trimming removed 7 bases from V and 6 bases from J, with 19 bases in between. This CDR3 is 14 amino acids long. The germline gives CDR1 SGHNT, CDR2 YENEEA. The CDR3 region has the DNA TGTGCCAGCAACACCGGGACGCGACCCCTCGAGCAGTACTTC. Translated, it gives CASNTGTRPLEQYF.

The sample holds a few counts of this clonotype. J is TRBJ2-7 and V is TRBV20-1; 10 nucleotides match TRBD2. Germline values: CDR1 DFQATT, CDR2 SNEGSKA (reference sequence). The CDR3 runs to 14 residues. V dropped 4 bases and J dropped 9; count of bases not matched to a gene: 12. The CDR3 DNA sequence: TGCAGTGCTATCCTGGGGGGGAGCGGGAGGGCGCAGTACTTC. This gives the protein CSAILGGSGRAQYF.

CDR3 DNA: TGCAGTGCTACACTTCTAAGGGCCCAGAGCTCCTACGAGCAGTACTTC. It specifies CSATLLRAQSSYEQYF. This rearrangement joins TRBV20-1 to TRBJ2-7; D unclear. The CDR3 runs to 16 residues. With 4 bases removed from V and 0 bases from J, the gap between germline ends came to 19 bases. The V gene's germline CDR1 is DFQATT and CDR2 SNEGSKA (reference sequence).

The chain carries TRBV7-2 and TRBJ1-6; 10 bases are a match to TRBD1. The CDR3 totals 16 residues. CDR1 is SGHTA and CDR2 is FQGNSA in the germline V gene. V shed 5 bases, J shed 9 bases, and the junction held 10 bases outside the gene matches. CDR3 DNA: TGTGCCAGCAGCAAACAAACCGGGACAGGGGTTTCACCCCTCCACTTT. It yields the protein CASSKQTGTGVSPLHF.

The genes are TRBV20-1 and TRBJ2-3; D is possibly TRBD2 (6 bases). The CDR3 loop spans 15 amino acids. Trimming left V 4 bases short and J 0 bases short, with 14 bases between. The germline V gene encodes CDR1 DFQATT and CDR2 SNEGSKA (reference sequence). CDR3 loop: CSATIADLSTDTQYF. In nucleotides, the CDR3 is TGCAGTGCTACCATAGCGGATCTTAGCACAGATACGCAGTATTTT.

This sequence joins TRBV7-6 and TRBJ2-2; TRBD2 might be the D (5 bases). CDR3 length equals 13 residues. Germline lookup yields CDR1 SGHVS and CDR2 FNYEAQ. Trimming pared 5 bases from V and 5 bases from J, leaving 9 bases between. CDR3 sequence: CASSPRGTGELFF. Here the CDR3 DNA reads TGTGCCAGCAGCCCCCGAGGGACCGGGGAGCTGTTTTTT.

This clonotype was seen just once. This sequence joins TRBV4-1 and TRBJ2-7; maybe TRBD2 (6 bases). The CDR3 consists of 15 residues. CDR1 MGHRA and CDR2 YSYEKL come from the germline V gene. Trimming left V 4 bases short and J 0 bases short, with 13 bases between. CDR3 amino acids: CASSPGGGSSYEQYF. CDR3 sequence (DNA): TGCGCCAGCAGCCCAGGTGGAGGGAGCTCCTACGAGCAGTACTTC.

Remarks on this clonotype: The junction departs from germline at one end; a sequencing error may be responsible. The chain joins TRBV27 to TRBJ2-5, with 7 bases that match TRBD1. This CDR3 has 14 residues. Looked up from germline, CDR1 is MNHEY and CDR2 is SMNVEV (reference sequence). The CDR3 DNA reads as TGTGCCGGCAGTGGGCCGTCAGGGGGAGAGACCCAGTACTTC. This sequence encodes CAGSGPSGGETQYF.

The V gene is TRBV20-1, the J gene TRBJ2-3, with D perhaps matching TRBD2 (6 bases). Looked up from germline, CDR1 is DFQATT and CDR2 is SNEGSKA (reference sequence). The CDR3 is made up of 15 amino acids. The germline V and J ends were trimmed by 4 bases and 1 base, with 15 bases remaining between them. CDR3 nucleotide sequence: TGCAGTGCTACAGGACTACCGGAAGGCACAGATACGCAGTATTTT. Residues: CSATGLPEGTDTQYF.

There are a few counts of this clonotype. The chain links TRBV28 to TRBJ2-1, with TRBD2 identical over 12 bases. This CDR3 comprises 17 residues. Germline V gives CDR1 MDHEN, CDR2 SYDVKM. The trim removed 5 bases at V and 2 bases at J, leaving 7 bases unmatched. The CDR3 is CASSPSSGRATYNEQFF. The CDR3 nucleotides are TGTGCCAGCAGTCCATCTAGCGGGAGGGCCACCTACAATGAGCAGTTCTTC. The entire variable domain, with the rest obtained from reference TRBV28 and TRBJ2-1, is as follows: DVKVTQSSRYLVKRTGEKVFLECVQDMDHENMFWYRQDPGLGLRLIYFSYDVKMKEKGDIPEGYSVSREKKERFSLILESASTNQTSMYLCASSPSSGRATYNEQFFGPGTRLTVL.

This clonotype turned up a few times. The gene calls are TRBV20-1 and TRBJ1-5, with TRBD1 matching 9 bases. The CDR3 is 16 amino acids. The V gene end was trimmed by 8 bases and the J gene end by 5 bases; junction bases not matched to a gene: 16. The germline CDR1 and CDR2 sequences are DFQATT and SNEGSKA (reference sequence). CDR3 nucleotide sequence: TGCAGTCCCAAGACGATTGACAGGGGGTGGCATCAGCCCCAGCATTTT. Protein: CSPKTIDRGWHQPQHF.

This clonotype turned up a few times. The V call is TRBV28, the J call TRBJ2-7; D is perhaps TRBD2 (5 bases). This CDR3 is built from 15 residues. V dropped 2 bases and J dropped 1 base, with 12 bases sitting between them. Germline V gene lookup returns CDR1 MDHEN and CDR2 SYDVKM. The CDR3 coding sequence is TGTGCCAGCAGTTTAGCCGGGGAAGGATCCTACGAGCAGTACTTC. Residues: CASSLAGEGSYEQYF.

This clonotype was picked up a small number of times. The chain links TRBV15 to TRBJ2-7, with TRBD1 as a possible D gene (6 bases). The CDR3 consists of 15 residues. V lost 1 base and J 7 bases, leaving 17 bases between the germline ends. Per germline, CDR1 LNHNV and CDR2 YYDKDF (reference sequence). The CDR3, as DNA: TGTGCCACCAGCAGAGCTGGTAGGGGGTTCGGTGAGCAGTACTTC. As protein: CATSRAGRGFGEQYF.

There are a few counts of this clonotype. The chain carries TRBV6-1 and TRBJ2-7; unclear D gene. This CDR3 has 13 residues. Germline lookup yields CDR1 MNHNS and CDR2 SASEGT. V dropped 6 bases and J dropped 3 bases, with 12 bases sitting between them. The CDR3 DNA reads as TGTGCCAGCAGCCGCGGACCGTACTACGAGCAGTACTTC. It is translated as CASSRGPYYEQYF.

The chain recombines TRBV28 with TRBJ1-2; a weak D match, TRBD1 (6 bases). The CDR3 has 14 residues. Trimming cost V 6 bases and J 5 bases, with 16 bases left between them. CDR1 and CDR2 from the germline V gene are MDHEN and SYDVKM. CDR3 DNA sequence: TGTGCCAGCAGATCGGGGGGCCTTGGGTATGGCTACACCTTC. It translates to CASRSGGLGYGYTF.

In its sample, this clonotype was seen a few times. The CDR3 coding sequence is TGTGCCAGCAGTTCCAGGGTTACCTACGAGCAGTACTTC. It is translated as CASSSRVTYEQYF. The chain combines TRBV6-5 with TRBJ2-7; possible D gene TRBD1, 5 bases. Trimming shortened V by 4 bases and J by 2 bases, and 9 bases separated the two germline ends. Germline V gives CDR1 MNHEY, CDR2 SVGAGI. This CDR3 has 13 amino acids.

The V call is TRBV5-4, the J call TRBJ2-7; D is possibly TRBD1 (6 bases). CDR3 size: 15 residues. Looked up from germline, CDR1 is SGHNT and CDR2 is YYREEE (reference sequence). V gave up 5 bases and J gave up 0 bases, with 15 bases separating them. In nucleotides, the CDR3 is TGTGCCAGCAGGACTGCAGGGGAGAGCTCCTACGAGCAGTACTTC. Protein: CASRTAGESSYEQYF. The full variable domain, with the rest looked up from reference TRBV5-4 and TRBJ2-7, is ETGVTQSPTHLIKTRGQQVTLRCSSQSGHNTVSWYQQALGQGPQFIFQYYREEENGRGNFPPRFSGLQFPNYSSELNVNALELDDSALYLCASRTAGESSYEQYFGPGTRLTVT.